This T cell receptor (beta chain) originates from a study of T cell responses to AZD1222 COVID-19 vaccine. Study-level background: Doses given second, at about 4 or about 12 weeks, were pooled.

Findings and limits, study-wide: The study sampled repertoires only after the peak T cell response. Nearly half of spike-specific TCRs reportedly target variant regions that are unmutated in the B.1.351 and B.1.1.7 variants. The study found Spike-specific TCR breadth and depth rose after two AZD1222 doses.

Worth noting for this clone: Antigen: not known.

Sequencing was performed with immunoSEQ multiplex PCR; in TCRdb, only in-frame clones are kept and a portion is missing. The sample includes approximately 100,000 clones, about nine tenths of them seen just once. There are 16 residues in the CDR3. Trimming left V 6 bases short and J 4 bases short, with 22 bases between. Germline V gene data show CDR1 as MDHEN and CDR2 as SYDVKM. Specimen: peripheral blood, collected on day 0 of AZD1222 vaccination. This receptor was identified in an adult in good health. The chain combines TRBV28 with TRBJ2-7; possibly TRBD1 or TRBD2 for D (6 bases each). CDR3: CASRPTGGLVTYEQYF. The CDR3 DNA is TGTGCCAGCAGGCCGACCGGGGGCCTCGTTACTTACGAGCAGTACTTC.